Many counts were recorded for the clone carrying this T cell receptor beta chain. No antigen is known for it. Uncontrolled infection, other autoimmune disease, pregnancy and lactation each barred patients from inclusion. RNA transcripts were the template for amplifying TCR beta CDR3 regions. First-round RT-PCR with HTBI primers amplified the TCR CDR3 region. TCRdb re-analysed the multiplex PCR reads in MiXCR, keeping a single row per CDR3 protein. Altogether about 660,000 distinct CDR3 sequences are present, 45% being singletons, with the ten largest covering about 7.2%. This sample stems from a study of T cells in Graves' hyperthyroidism and ophthalmopathy. Trimming removed 5 bases from V and 6 bases from J; junction bases left unmatched: 11. This CDR3 region has 15 residues. CDR1 KGHDR and CDR2 SFDVKD come from the germline V gene. Findings of the study overall: Ophthalmopathy, as predicted by the model, came a median around 6.7 months after the prediction. Using 13 V-J features, a model discriminated ophthalmopathy from stable hyperthyroidism.

Sequencing used peripheral blood or thyroid tissue (not recorded which). The chain employs TRBV24-1 and TRBJ2-5; 7 positions match TRBD1. This sequence was found in an adult man with Graves' disease, either hyperthyroidism or ophthalmopathy (not recorded which). DNA of the CDR3: TGTGCCACCAGTGGAGCGAGACAGGGCGGAAAGACCCAGTACTTC. Translation: CATSGARQGGKTQYF.